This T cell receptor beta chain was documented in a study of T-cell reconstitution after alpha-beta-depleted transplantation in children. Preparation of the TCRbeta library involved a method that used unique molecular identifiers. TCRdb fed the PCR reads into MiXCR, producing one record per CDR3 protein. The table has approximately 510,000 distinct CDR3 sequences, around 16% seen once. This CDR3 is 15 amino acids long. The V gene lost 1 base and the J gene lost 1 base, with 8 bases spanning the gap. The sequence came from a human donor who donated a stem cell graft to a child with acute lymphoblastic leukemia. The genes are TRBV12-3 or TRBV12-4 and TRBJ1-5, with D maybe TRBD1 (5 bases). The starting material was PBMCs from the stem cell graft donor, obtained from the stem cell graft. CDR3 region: CASSLDRQSNQPQHF. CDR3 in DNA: TGTGCCAGCAGTTTAGATCGACAGAGCAATCAGCCCCAGCATTTT.